The 27 T cell receptor beta chains reported below all come from one sample, sequenced in a study of Ad26.COV2.S vaccination and SARS-CoV-2 variants. The treatment here: around 19 received Ad26.COV2.S at low or high dose, single or two shots; about five received placebo; per-sample allocation not given. The investigators took samples on day 63 after the first vaccine or placebo injection. This table comes from immunoSEQ multiplex PCR, and its TCRdb copy is limited to in-frame clones, with some not included. Among 290,000 or so clones listed, roughly 86% were seen once. The material was peripheral blood, obtained in a trial of Ad26.COV2.S vaccine versus placebo. These receptors were obtained from a person between 18 and 65 years old who received the Ad26.COV2.S COVID-19 vaccine or a placebo.

The chain employs TRBV4-3 and TRBJ2-1; D is ambiguous. The CDR3 loop spans 18 amino acids. From germline, CDR1 is LGHNA and CDR2 YSLEER. V was cut by 0 bases and J by 0 bases, with 15 bases left in between. The CDR3 region has the DNA TGCGCCAGCAGCCAAGAGAGTACTTACCAGAGCTCCTACAATGAGCAGTTCTTC. Translated, it gives CASSQESTYQSSYNEQFF.

The chain is built from TRBV4-2 and TRBJ2-3; no firm D call. CDR3 length equals 15 residues. Germline V gene lookup returns CDR1 LGHNA and CDR2 YNFKEQ. The V end lost 0 bases, the J end lost 7 bases, and 14 bases lay between the germline ends. CDR3: CASSQDRVRTNTQYF. As DNA, the CDR3 is TGTGCCAGCAGCCAAGATCGGGTGCGGACCAATACGCAGTATTTT.

This chain joins TRBV18 and TRBJ1-3; 8 nucleotides agree with TRBD1. V gave up 2 bases and J gave up 7 bases; unmatched junction bases: 10. Looked up from germline, CDR1 is KGHSH and CDR2 is LQKENI. The CDR3 totals 16 residues. Here the CDR3 reads CASSPSRGPNRNTIYF. For the CDR3, the DNA is TGTGCCAGCTCACCATCCAGGGGGCCCAACCGGAACACCATATATTTT.

This clone was recorded a few times. The V call is TRBV3-1 (or the pseudogene TRBV3-2), the J call TRBJ1-2; TRBD1 matches 7 bases. The CDR3 loop spans 13 amino acids. Germline V lookup: CDR1 LGHDT, CDR2 YNNKEL (reference sequence). V was pared by 5 bases and J by 7 bases, with 7 bases of the junction left unmatched. CDR3 coding DNA: TGTGCCAGCAGCTTCGACAGGGACGCTGGCTACACCTTC. Residues: CASSFDRDAGYTF.

This sequence joins TRBV4-2 and TRBJ1-2; D not resolved. The germline V gene encodes CDR1 LGHNA and CDR2 YNFKEQ. This CDR3 comprises 14 residues. The V end was cut by 2 bases, the J end by 4 bases, with 11 bases between. CDR3 DNA: TGTGCCAGCAGCCAAACAAACGATCTCTATGGCTACACCTTC. Protein product: CASSQTNDLYGYTF.

The chain carries TRBV11-2 and TRBJ2-1; 9 bases are a match to TRBD2. The CDR3 spans 14 residues. Germline V gene lookup returns CDR1 SGHAT and CDR2 FQNNGV. After removal of 5 bases from V and 5 bases from J, the junction contained 4 bases not matched to a gene. As DNA, the CDR3 is TGTGCCAGCAGCCGGGGACTAGCAAACAATGAGCAGTTCTTC. This translates into CASSRGLANNEQFF.

The chain recombines TRBV19 with TRBJ1-1, with 8 bases that match TRBD1. The CDR3 covers 13 residues. Per the germline V gene, CDR1 is LNHDA and CDR2 is SQIVND (reference sequence). Unmatched junction bases numbered 6, after V lost 2 bases and J lost 10 bases. Written as DNA, the CDR3 is TGTGCCAGTAGTATAACAGGGGGAGGTAGAGCTTTCTTT. Amino acids: CASSITGGGRAFF.

Only a few counts were recorded for this clone. The genes are TRBV21-1 and TRBJ2-2; the table's D call of TRBD2 was not tested on the DNA. TRBV21-1 is a recognized pseudogene. The CDR3 consists of 19 residues. The chain's CDR3 is CASSPLDWCAAPNTGELFF. The CDR3 DNA follows: TGTGCCAGCAGCCCCCTGGATTGGTGTGCGGCCCCGAACACCGGGGAGCTGTTTTTT.

The chain links TRBV20-1 to TRBJ1-1; no reliable D call. V lost 3 bases, J lost 6 bases, and 5 bases lay in between. CDR1 is DFQATT, CDR2 SNEGSKA, per germline (reference sequence). The CDR3 covers 10 residues. The DNA for the CDR3 is TGCAGTGCTAGGCCCTCTGAAGCTTTCTTT. Its protein is CSARPSEAFF.

This clone was counted a few times. The V call is TRBV18, the J call TRBJ1-2, with D possibly matching TRBD1 (5 bases). The germline V and J ends were trimmed by 3 bases and 0 bases, with 14 bases remaining between them. Germline assignment: CDR1 KGHSH and CDR2 LQKENI. The CDR3 has 16 amino acids. The CDR3 coding sequence is TGTGCCAGCTCACCGGGACTGAATCCTGCTAACTATGGCTACACCTTC. Protein product: CASSPGLNPANYGYTF.

V and J are TRBV30 and TRBJ2-3, with 16 bases fitting TRBD2. Germline V gene data show CDR1 as GTSNPN and CDR2 as SVGIG (reference sequence). V lost 3 bases to trimming and J lost 5 bases; unmatched junction nucleotides: 5. The CDR3 extends over 16 amino acids. The CDR3 sequence is CAWSGTSGGVGDTQYF. The CDR3 DNA follows: TGTGCCTGGAGCGGGACTAGCGGGGGGGTAGGAGATACGCAGTATTTT.

CDR3 coding DNA: TGTGCCAGCTCACCACCGGGCAGGGGGACGCAAGAGACCCAGTACTTC. Translating gives CASSPPGRGTQETQYF. The rearrangement joins TRBV18 to TRBJ2-5, with 7 bases matching TRBD1. The CDR3 contains 16 residues. With 0 bases clipped from V and 2 bases from J, the junction kept 6 bases outside the gene matches. Per germline, CDR1 KGHSH and CDR2 LQKENI.

The chain joins TRBV12-5 to TRBJ2-2; D is ambiguous. The CDR3 extends over 11 amino acids. Between the trimmed V and J ends, which lost 1 base and 7 bases, there was a span of 1 base. The germline gives CDR1 LGHNT, CDR2 FRNRAP. This chain's CDR3 is CASGLGGELFF. CDR3 coding DNA: TGTGCTAGTGGTTTGGGCGGGGAGCTGTTTTTT.

This rearrangement joins TRBV10-2 to TRBJ1-2, with 8 bases identical to TRBD1. Per the germline V gene, CDR1 is WSHSY and CDR2 is SAAADI. V trimming: 5 bases; J trimming: 7 bases; junction bases outside the gene matches: 15. This CDR3 spans 16 amino acids. The CDR3 region has the DNA TGCGCCAGCAGTCGAGGACAGGGCAGGGGGGATGGTGGCTACACCTTC. Amino acids: CASSRGQGRGDGGYTF.

The rearrangement uses TRBV2 and TRBJ1-6; 7 bases are a match to TRBD1. Germline values: CDR1 SNHLY, CDR2 FYNNEI. V was pared by 7 bases and J by 2 bases, with 5 bases of the junction left unmatched. CDR3 length: 15 residues. The CDR3 here is CASTLGTAYNSPLHF. The CDR3 DNA reads TGTGCCAGCACCCTCGGGACAGCCTATAATTCACCCCTCCACTTT.

The chain carries TRBV7-2 and TRBJ1-5, with a tentative D call TRBD1 (5 bases). Germline assignment: CDR1 SGHTA and CDR2 FQGNSA. Trimming pared 2 bases from V and 3 bases from J, leaving 8 bases between. The CDR3 totals 14 residues. CDR3 sequence: CASSLWGINQPQHF. The CDR3, as DNA: TGTGCCAGCAGCTTATGGGGGATCAATCAGCCCCAGCATTTT.

The chain links TRBV19 to TRBJ2-2; 16 bases are shared with TRBD2. This CDR3 is built from 17 residues. From germline, CDR1 is LNHDA and CDR2 SQIVND (reference sequence). V was pared by 6 bases and J by 6 bases, with 7 bases of the junction left unmatched. CDR3 nucleotides: TGTGCCAGTAGCCAGGGACTAGCGGGGGGGCGCGCCGGGGAGCTGTTTTTT. Protein sequence: CASSQGLAGGRAGELFF.

V usage is TRBV15 and J usage is TRBJ2-3; 12 nucleotides align to TRBD2. Germline V gene data show CDR1 as LNHNV and CDR2 as YYDKDF (reference sequence). The CDR3 has 16 amino acids. The V and J ends lost 0 bases and 4 bases, in that order; junction bases with no gene match: 2. The CDR3 DNA reads TGTGCCACCAGCAGAGACGGACTAGCGGGATCAGATACGCAGTATTTT. Translating gives CATSRDGLAGSDTQYF.

The rearrangement links TRBV19 to TRBJ1-2, with 10 bases matching TRBD1. Germline CDR1 is LNHDA and CDR2 is SQIVND (reference sequence). The CDR3 has 16 residues. The V segment lost 5 bases and the J segment 4 bases; nucleotides outside the gene matches: 10. The CDR3 reads CASSSLAGTGAYGYTF. The CDR3 DNA reads as TGTGCCAGTAGTTCCTTGGCCGGGACAGGGGCCTATGGCTACACCTTC.

A single count supports this clone. The V gene is TRBV27, the J gene TRBJ1-1, with D unclear. The CDR3 runs to 13 residues. Trimming took off 0 bases at V and 1 base at J, with 3 bases between the two ends. Germline CDR1 and CDR2: MNHEY and SMNVEV (reference sequence). The DNA of the CDR3 is TGTGCCAGCAGTTTATCGAAGAACACTGAAGCTTTCTTT. This gives the protein CASSLSKNTEAFF.

V usage is TRBV2 and J usage is TRBJ1-6; D is undetermined. CDR1 SNHLY and CDR2 FYNNEI come from the germline V gene. Between the trimmed V and J ends, which lost 2 bases and 7 bases, there was a span of 6 bases. The CDR3 consists of 13 residues. The CDR3 DNA reads TGTGCCAGCAGTGAATACCGGAATTCACCCCTCCACTTT. This encodes CASSEYRNSPLHF.

The chain recombines TRBV11-2 with TRBJ2-7; 7 nucleotides line up with TRBD1. The V segment lost 5 bases and the J segment 1 base; nucleotides outside the gene matches: 11. This CDR3 spans 16 amino acids. CDR1 is SGHAT, CDR2 FQNNGV, per germline. The CDR3 here is CASSRLTRDSSYEQYF. The CDR3 DNA reads as TGTGCCAGCAGCAGACTCACCCGGGACAGTTCCTACGAGCAGTACTTC.

The chain's CDR3 is CASSWRGRSYNEQFF. CDR3 in DNA: TGTGCCAGCAGTTGGAGGGGACGGTCCTACAATGAGCAGTTCTTC. The V call is TRBV6-5, the J call TRBJ2-1, with a possible D match to TRBD2 (6 bases). V lost 4 bases, J lost 1 base, and 11 bases lay in between. Germline V gives CDR1 MNHEY, CDR2 SVGAGI. The CDR3 has 15 amino acids.

The chain is built from TRBV5-6 and TRBJ2-1, with 10 positions matching TRBD1. Losses at the gene ends were 4 bases for V and 7 bases for J; bases not matched to a gene: 8. This CDR3 has 15 amino acids. Germline CDR1 and CDR2: SGHDT and YYEEEE. CDR3 nucleotides: TGTGCCAGCAGCCGCCGGGACAGGGGATCGAATGAGCAGTTCTTC. Residues: CASSRRDRGSNEQFF.

The chain joins TRBV7-9 to TRBJ2-5, with TRBD2 identical over 8 bases. With V trimmed by 8 bases and J by 3 bases, 5 bases remained unmatched. Germline values: CDR1 SEHNR, CDR2 FQNEAQ (reference sequence). CDR3 size: 13 residues. The CDR3 region has the DNA TGTGCCAGCGCCCGGGGGGGCAAAGAGACCCAGTACTTC. It encodes CASARGGKETQYF.

The sample holds many counts of this clone. The CDR3 bases are TGTGCCACCGGGTCGGGGGGCACCGGGGAGCTGTTTTTT. It is translated as CATGSGGTGELFF. The rearrangement links TRBV24-1 to TRBJ2-2; 7 bases line up with TRBD2. J was trimmed by 4 bases and V by 9 bases; bases with no gene match: 4. The CDR3 has 13 amino acids. CDR1 KGHDR and CDR2 SFDVKD come from the germline V gene.

CDR3 DNA: TGTGCCTGGAGTGATGACACCCATGGCTACACCTTC. This sequence encodes CAWSDDTHGYTF. J is TRBJ1-2 and V is TRBV30; D call uncertain. This CDR3 is 12 amino acids long. Trimming shortened V by 1 base and J by 6 bases, and 9 bases separated the two germline ends. From germline, CDR1 is GTSNPN and CDR2 SVGIG (reference sequence).